These 5 T cell receptor beta chains were all obtained from the same sample, sequenced in a study of identical twins. TCRdb processed the 5' RACE reads anew with MiXCR; each CDR3 protein has one entry. The sample includes about 260,000 distinct CDR3 sequences, about 7% of them seen just once. This sample was shared with a second study, whose subject was yellow fever vaccine responses in identical twins.

What was sequenced was memory (CD45RO+) T cells sorted from blood. The receptors shown here come from a young woman in good health.

This clonotype was picked up a small number of times. J is TRBJ1-4 and V is TRBV7-9, with D unresolved. Germline CDR1 SEHNR, CDR2 FQNEAQ (reference sequence). Between the trimmed V and J ends, which lost 1 base and 0 bases, there was a span of 9 bases. There are 16 residues in the CDR3. CDR3 sequence (DNA): TGTGCCAGCAGCTTAGTCTCGAGTGCAACTAATGAAAAACTGTTTTTT. It yields the protein CASSLVSSATNEKLFF.

This clonotype was recorded many times. This rearrangement joins TRBV2 to TRBJ2-2; 7 bases align to TRBD1. Losses at the gene ends were 5 bases for V and 1 base for J; bases not matched to a gene: 4. Looked up from germline, CDR1 is SNHLY and CDR2 is FYNNEI. The CDR3 sequence is 15 residues long. The DNA of the CDR3 is TGTGCCAGCAGTCCGGGACAGATGAACACCGGGGAGCTGTTTTTT. It specifies CASSPGQMNTGELFF.

This clonotype was detected only a few times. V gene TRBV4-1 combines with J gene TRBJ1-6, with D possibly matching TRBD1 (5 bases). Trimming left V 0 bases short and J 5 bases short, with 8 bases between. CDR3 length: 15 amino acids. Germline V CDR1 and CDR2: MGHRA, YSYEKL. The CDR3 region has the DNA TGCGCCAGCAGCCAAGACGGCAGGGATAATTCACCCCTCCACTTT. Translation gives CASSQDGRDNSPLHF.

This clonotype has a handful of counts. V gene TRBV7-8 combines with J gene TRBJ2-5, with D maybe TRBD2 (6 bases). CDR3 length equals 13 residues. CDR1 and CDR2 (germline): SGHVS, FQNEAQ. V lost 7 bases, J lost 0 bases, and 9 bases lay in between. The DNA of the CDR3 is TGTGCCAGCACGGGAGCAAACCAAGAGACCCAGTACTTC. It translates to CASTGANQETQYF.

V gene TRBV29-1 combines with J gene TRBJ1-2; D unclear. The CDR3 covers 13 residues. From germline, CDR1 is SQVTM and CDR2 ANQGSEA. Trimming left V 7 bases short and J 0 bases short, with 12 bases between. The CDR3 nucleotides read TGCAGCGGAATAGACGTATCTAACTATGGCTACACCTTC. This sequence encodes CSGIDVSNYGYTF.